Listed here is a single T cell receptor beta chain. The CDR3 is 15 amino acids. Germline-derived CDR1 and CDR2 are SNHLY and FYNNEI. Losses at the gene ends were 5 bases for V and 4 bases for J; bases not matched to a gene: 9. This sample is drawn from a study of blood T cell repertoires in COVID-19. At the level of the study: The analysed material was cDNA or gDNA that came from T cells, B-cell-depleted T cells, or PBMCs.

Clones were read by immunoSEQ multiplex PCR, and TCRdb kept only the in-frame ones, dropping some. The sample has tens of thousands of clones, about 92% seen once. The rearrangement uses TRBV2 and TRBJ1-2, with 8 bases aligning to TRBD1. The receptor's source is a man between 60 and 75 years old with acute or convalescent COVID-19. Material: peripheral blood. As DNA, the CDR3 is TGTGCCAGCAGTTACCGGGACAGGACCTCCTATGGCTACACCTTC. Translating gives CASSYRDRTSYGYTF.